The 12 T cell receptor beta chains given below trace back to one sample, sequenced in a study of T-cell reconstitution after alpha-beta-depleted transplantation in children. For TCRbeta, the library was prepared with unique molecular identifiers. MiXCR was run by TCRdb on the PCR reads, yielding one entry per CDR3 protein. The sample includes approximately 400,000 distinct CDR3 sequences, under 20% seen only once; the top ten take less than 30%. The source material was PBMCs, mostly from graft donor cells, sampled 360 days after TCRalphabeta/CD19-depleted stem cell transplant. All receptors come from a boy younger than two who had a stem cell transplant for Wiskott-Aldrich syndrome, so the T cells may come from the graft donor.

The gene calls are TRBV5-1 and TRBJ2-7; the D gene is possibly TRBD1 (7 bases). Germline V CDR1 and CDR2: SGHRS, YFSETQ. The CDR3 runs 14 residues. The V end was cut by 4 bases, the J end by 5 bases, with 16 bases between. CDR3 in amino acids: CASSTRRGHNEQYF. CDR3 DNA: TGCGCCAGCAGCACCAGGAGGGGGCACAACGAGCAGTACTTC.

This clonotype was picked up a small number of times. This chain joins TRBV20-1 and TRBJ2-7, with D hard to call. V was clipped by 6 bases and J by 3 bases, with 9 bases between them. CDR3 length: 11 amino acids. The germline gives CDR1 DFQATT, CDR2 SNEGSKA (reference sequence). DNA for the CDR3: TGCAGTGCGTCTCTTGTCTACGAGCAGTACTTC. It yields the protein CSASLVYEQYF.

In this sample, this clonotype turned up a few times. The rearrangement links TRBV10-2 to TRBJ2-7; D tentatively reads TRBD1 or TRBD2 (5 bases each). V gave up 7 bases and J gave up 7 bases, with 20 bases separating them. Germline V CDR1 and CDR2: WSHSY, SAAADI. The CDR3 loop spans 14 amino acids. In DNA form, the CDR3 reads TGCGCCAGCACAGCCGGGGCGTATTTGGGGGAGCAGTACTTC. Translation gives CASTAGAYLGEQYF.

The V gene is TRBV7-2, the J gene TRBJ2-7; TRBD1 might be the D (6 bases). V gave up 0 bases and J gave up 2 bases, with 11 bases separating them. This CDR3 has 15 residues. CDR1 is SGHTA, CDR2 FQGNSA, per germline. DNA for the CDR3: TGTGCCAGCAGCTTAGCCACAGGGAAAACCTACGAGCAGTACTTC. As protein: CASSLATGKTYEQYF.

In this sample, this clonotype turned up many times. This sequence joins TRBV7-8 and TRBJ2-1; a weak D match, TRBD2 (6 bases). The germline CDR1 and CDR2 sequences are SGHVS and FQNEAQ. The CDR3 consists of 15 residues. The germline V and J ends were trimmed by 0 bases and 6 bases, with 12 bases remaining between them. The CDR3: CASSLAGGPLNEQFF. DNA for the CDR3: TGTGCCAGCAGCTTAGCGGGAGGACCTCTCAATGAGCAGTTCTTC.

This clonotype has just a few counts. This rearrangement joins TRBV7-2 to TRBJ2-3, with 10 bases identical to TRBD1. The CDR3 is 15 residues long. The J segment lost 2 bases and the V segment lost 3 bases, leaving 2 bases of the junction unmatched. Looked up from germline, CDR1 is SGHTA and CDR2 is FQGNSA. CDR3 in amino acids: CASSLTGGLTDTQYF. The DNA of the CDR3 is TGTGCCAGCAGCTTGACAGGGGGCCTCACAGATACGCAGTATTTT.

This chain's CDR3 is CASRLDFYGYTF. The CDR3 DNA sequence: TGTGCCAGCAGACTTGACTTCTATGGCTACACCTTC. The V call is TRBV7-2, the J call TRBJ1-2; D is unresolved. Deletions cut 6 bases from V and 4 bases from J, with 9 bases between. The length of the CDR3 is 12 residues. Germline V gene sequence: CDR1 SGHTA, CDR2 FQGNSA.

The V call is TRBV6-5, the J call TRBJ2-7; TRBD1 is a possible D gene (6 bases). With 1 base removed from V and 3 bases from J, the gap between germline ends came to 10 bases. Germline V gene data show CDR1 as MNHEY and CDR2 as SVGAGI. This CDR3 contains 14 residues. CDR3 protein: CASSYWGQGYEQYF. The CDR3 DNA is TGTGCCAGCAGTTACTGGGGGCAGGGCTACGAGCAGTACTTC.

This clonotype turned up a few times. The rearrangement links TRBV7-2 to TRBJ2-5; D uncertain. The V and J ends lost 5 bases and 3 bases respectively, with 7 bases between them. Germline V gene lookup returns CDR1 SGHTA and CDR2 FQGNSA. The CDR3 is made up of 12 amino acids. The CDR3 coding sequence is TGTGCCAGCAGCGCCAGGAAAGAGACCCAGTACTTC. Encoded protein: CASSARKETQYF. Full variable domain (remainder filled in from reference TRBV7-2 and TRBJ2-5): GAGVSQSPSNKVTEKGKDVELRCDPISGHTALYWYRQSLGQGLEFLIYFQGNSAPDKSGLPSDRFSAERTGGSVSTLTIQRTQQEDSAVYLCASSARKETQYFGPGTRLLVL.

The chain employs TRBV6-5 and TRBJ2-2; no firm D call. V was cut by 2 bases and J by 6 bases, with 19 bases left in between. There are 17 residues in the CDR3. Germline CDR1 and CDR2: MNHEY and SVGAGI. The CDR3 loop is CASSYGLVVAPPGELFF. CDR3 bases: TGTGCCAGCAGTTACGGTCTGGTAGTGGCCCCTCCCGGGGAGCTGTTTTTT.

This clonotype was counted a few times. The J gene is TRBJ2-3, the V gene TRBV19, with 12 bases lining up with TRBD2. The V gene end was trimmed by 5 bases and the J gene end by 2 bases; junction bases not matched to a gene: 5. The germline V gene has CDR1 LNHDA and CDR2 SQIVND (reference sequence). CDR3 length: 16 residues. CDR3 DNA sequence: TGTGCCAGTAGTCCAGGACTAGCGGGAACCACAGATACGCAGTATTTT. Its translation: CASSPGLAGTTDTQYF.

V is TRBV29-1 and J is TRBJ2-3, with D possibly being TRBD1 (6 bases). The CDR3 covers 13 residues. Germline CDR1 and CDR2: SQVTM and ANQGSEA. The germline V and J ends were trimmed by 6 bases and 2 bases, with 12 bases remaining between them. In DNA, the CDR3 is TGCAGCGTGAGGACAGTGTTCACAGATACGCAGTATTTT. Its translation is CSVRTVFTDTQYF.